Listed here are 21 T cell receptor beta chains from one sample, sequenced in a study of technical replicates of blood from a handful of donors. Some clones are missing from TCRdb's copy, which holds only in-frame ones; the method was immunoSEQ multiplex PCR. The table lists under 65,000 clones, approximately 86% of them singletons, with approximately 5% in the top ten. The sample was PBMCs. The receptors shown here come from a human donor in good health. Some clones in this sample may be carry-over from other donors' samples.

This clone has more than one count but fewer than ten. The DNA for the CDR3 is TGTGCCAGCAGCCATGGGGCGCCCAACTATGGCTACACCTTC. It translates to CASSHGAPNYGYTF. The rearrangement joins TRBV12-1 to TRBJ1-2; the table's D call TRBD1 went unverified against the DNA. TRBV12-1 has pseudogene status. The length of the CDR3 is 14 residues.

There are a few counts of this clone. This sequence joins TRBV6-5 and TRBJ1-4; no clear D gene. There are 15 residues in the CDR3. Per the germline V gene, CDR1 is MNHEY and CDR2 is SVGAGI. The V gene lost 2 bases and the J gene lost 1 base, with 8 bases spanning the gap. The CDR3 loop reads CASSYSTGTNEKLFF. The CDR3 DNA follows: TGTGCCAGCAGTTACAGTACGGGAACTAATGAAAAACTGTTTTTT.

The rearrangement uses TRBV2 and TRBJ2-3; 7 bases are shared with TRBD1. V shed 9 bases, J shed 7 bases, and the junction held 4 bases outside the gene matches. The CDR3 has 11 amino acids. Germline-derived CDR1 and CDR2 are SNHLY and FYNNEI. The CDR3 region has the DNA TGTGCCAGTAACAGGGGAAATACGCAGTATTTT. Protein sequence: CASNRGNTQYF.

The chain employs TRBV7-8 and TRBJ2-1; TRBD2 matches at 9 bases. The ends lost 4 bases at V and 6 bases at J; junction bases unmatched: 7. Germline CDR1 is SGHVS and CDR2 is FQNEAQ. This CDR3 contains 15 residues. CDR3 nucleotides: TGTGCCAGCAGCTCGTGGACTAGCGCAATCAATGAGCAGTTCTTC. As protein: CASSSWTSAINEQFF.

The chain links TRBV6-5 to TRBJ1-2, with D possibly matching TRBD1 (6 bases). Germline V gene sequence: CDR1 MNHEY, CDR2 SVGAGI. V was clipped by 5 bases and J by 4 bases, with 8 bases between them. The CDR3 sequence is 12 residues long. In DNA, the CDR3 is TGTGCCAGCAGTAAGACAGGCTATGGCTACACCTTC. It codes for CASSKTGYGYTF.

The sample holds one count of this clone. The gene calls are TRBV2 and TRBJ2-7; no reliable D call. Germline V CDR1 and CDR2: SNHLY, FYNNEI. This CDR3 comprises 13 residues. V was pared by 3 bases and J by 3 bases, with 9 bases between. The CDR3 DNA reads TGTGCCAGCAGTGATGTACCCTACTACGAGCAGTACTTC. Translated: CASSDVPYYEQYF.

The chain is built from TRBV11-3 and TRBJ1-4; D gene unclear. The CDR3 runs to 13 residues. Between the trimmed V and J ends, which lost 8 bases and 6 bases, there was a span of 13 bases. Germline assignment: CDR1 SGHNT and CDR2 YENEEA. In nucleotides, the CDR3 is TGTGCCAGCGAGGGCGTGAGCGATGAAAAACTGTTTTTT. Translating gives CASEGVSDEKLFF.

The rearrangement links TRBV7-9 to TRBJ2-3; TRBD2 agrees at 8 bases. CDR1 is SEHNR and CDR2 is FQNEAQ in the germline V gene (reference sequence). The CDR3 is made up of 16 amino acids. Trimming at V came to 1 base and at J to 3 bases, leaving 6 bases not matched to a gene. The CDR3 loop is CASSLGAAGVTDTQYF. CDR3 nucleotides: TGTGCCAGCAGCTTAGGAGCAGCGGGAGTGACAGATACGCAGTATTTT.

This clone showed up just once. The genes are TRBV11-2 and TRBJ2-1; a weak D match, TRBD2 (6 bases). The CDR3 sequence is 13 residues long. The V gene lost 5 bases and the J gene lost 13 bases, with 18 bases spanning the gap. Germline V CDR1 and CDR2: SGHAT, FQNNGV. CDR3 in DNA: TGTGCCAGCAGCCCCATACGGGAGTTAAAACAGTTCTTC. Protein sequence: CASSPIRELKQFF.

The V gene is TRBV7-3, the J gene TRBJ2-5, with TRBD1 as a possible D gene (6 bases). The V gene's germline CDR1 is SGHTA and CDR2 FQGTGA. Trimming removed 3 bases from V and 4 bases from J, with 9 bases in between. The CDR3 contains 13 residues. The CDR3 DNA reads as TGTGCCAGCAGCTTCCAGGGGACAGAGACCCAGTACTTC. Amino acid sequence: CASSFQGTETQYF.

The count of this clone is one. DNA for the CDR3: TGCGCCAGCAGCTTTTTATACAGGGATAGCAATGAGCAGTTCTTC. Protein sequence: CASSFLYRDSNEQFF. The chain employs TRBV5-1 and TRBJ2-1; tentatively, D is TRBD1 (6 bases). The CDR3 is 15 residues long. CDR1 is SGHRS, CDR2 YFSETQ, per germline. V lost 2 bases, J lost 6 bases, and 15 bases lay in between.

In this sample, this clone turned up a few times. The V call is TRBV7-6, the J call TRBJ1-4, with D perhaps TRBD1 (5 bases). CDR3 length: 13 amino acids. Germline values: CDR1 SGHVS, CDR2 FNYEAQ. Trimming pared 3 bases from V and 5 bases from J, leaving 7 bases between. This chain's CDR3 is CASSLGGNEKLFF. In nucleotides, the CDR3 is TGTGCCAGCAGCTTGGGGGGAAATGAAAAACTGTTTTTT.

The V gene is TRBV6-5, the J gene TRBJ2-6, with 7 positions matching TRBD2. Germline trimming cut 8 bases from V and 0 bases from J; bases unmatched to any gene: 1. The germline CDR1 and CDR2 sequences are MNHEY and SVGAGI. This CDR3 is built from 14 residues. The CDR3: CASAGVSGANVLTF. The DNA of the CDR3 is TGTGCCAGCGCGGGGGTCTCTGGGGCCAACGTCCTGACTTTC.

The chain combines TRBV10-3 with TRBJ1-1; D gene ambiguous. Germline V lookup: CDR1 ENHRY, CDR2 SYGVKD. Trimming removed 3 bases from V and 6 bases from J, with 17 bases in between. The CDR3 sequence is 15 residues long. CDR3 amino acids: CAISDGRGFRAEAFF. Here the CDR3 DNA reads TGTGCCATCAGTGACGGGAGAGGGTTTCGCGCTGAAGCTTTCTTT.

CDR3 sequence: CASSPTGGGKSDTQYF. The CDR3 nucleotides are TGTGCCAGCAGCCCCACAGGTGGGGGCAAATCAGATACGCAGTATTTT. V gene TRBV7-3 combines with J gene TRBJ2-3, with D maybe TRBD1 (6 bases). Trimming stripped 5 bases from V and 4 bases from J, with 19 bases between. The CDR3 totals 16 residues. The germline V gene has CDR1 SGHTA and CDR2 FQGTGA. The variable domain in full, completed from reference TRBV7-3 and TRBJ2-3, reads GAGVSQTPSNKVTEKGKYVELRCDPISGHTALYWYRQSLGQGPEFLIYFQGTGAADDSGLPNDRFFAVRPEGSVSTLKIQRTERGDSAVYLCASSPTGGGKSDTQYFGPGTRLTVL.

The CDR3 nucleotides are TGTGCCAGCAGACCGACTTCCGGGACAATGTCTGGAAACACCATATATTTT. As protein: CASRPTSGTMSGNTIYF. The chain employs TRBV11-2 and TRBJ1-3; tentative D call: TRBD1 (6 bases). There are 17 residues in the CDR3. Germline CDR1 and CDR2: SGHAT and FQNNGV. V was clipped by 6 bases and J by 1 base, with 19 bases between them. Based on the CDR3 plus reference TRBV11-2 and TRBJ1-3, the full variable domain is EAGVAQSPRYKIIEKRQSVAFWCNPISGHATLYWYQQILGQGPKLLIQFQNNGVVDDSQLPKDRFSAERLKGVDSTLKIQPAKLEDSAVYLCASRPTSGTMSGNTIYFGEGSWLTVV.

The chain carries TRBV6-5 and TRBJ2-7; 9 positions match TRBD2. Germline-derived CDR1 and CDR2 are MNHEY and SVGAGI. The CDR3 has 15 amino acids. The V gene end was trimmed by 6 bases and the J gene end by 4 bases; junction bases not matched to a gene: 10. CDR3 sequence (DNA): TGTGCCAGCAGCTCCCCAGCGGGGGGTATGTACGAGCAGTACTTC. It yields the protein CASSSPAGGMYEQYF.

This clone was counted a few times. This chain connects TRBV2 to TRBJ2-1, with no clear D. Germline CDR1 is SNHLY and CDR2 is FYNNEI. V was shortened by 7 bases and J by 0 bases, with 7 bases between the two germline ends. The CDR3 extends over 13 amino acids. CDR3 region: CASTAGSYNEQFF. CDR3 nucleotides: TGTGCCAGCACGGCAGGCTCCTACAATGAGCAGTTCTTC.

The chain employs TRBV2 and TRBJ1-2; no firm D call. The germline V and J ends were trimmed by 2 bases and 8 bases, with 9 bases remaining between them. The CDR3 spans 12 residues. Germline V gene sequence: CDR1 SNHLY, CDR2 FYNNEI. The CDR3 nucleotides read TGTGCCAGCAGTGAATCGCTCGGGGGCTACACCTTC. It is translated as CASSESLGGYTF.

The chain carries TRBV7-8 and TRBJ2-1; the match to TRBD2 covers 7 bases. The CDR3 extends over 15 amino acids. The V gene end was trimmed by 5 bases and the J gene end by 9 bases; junction bases not matched to a gene: 13. Germline V gene lookup returns CDR1 SGHVS and CDR2 FQNEAQ. The CDR3 sequence: CASSPDGRATGEQFF. As DNA, the CDR3 is TGTGCCAGCAGCCCGGATGGGAGGGCTACAGGTGAGCAGTTCTTC.

The rearrangement uses TRBV10-1 and TRBJ1-5; 7 nucleotides agree with TRBD1. CDR1 and CDR2 (germline): WNHNN, SYGVQD (reference sequence). V trimming: 7 bases; J trimming: 4 bases; junction bases outside the gene matches: 7. The CDR3 is 14 amino acids. This chain's CDR3 is CASTAGTVNQPQHF. The CDR3 coding sequence is TGCGCCAGCACCGCCGGGACAGTTAATCAGCCCCAGCATTTT.